The clone carrying this TCR beta chain was found many times. The entry originates in a study of T cells in Graves' hyperthyroidism and ophthalmopathy. From RNA transcripts, TCR beta CDR3 regions were amplified. RT-PCR in the first round (using the HTBI primer set) targeted the TCR CDR3. TCRdb processed the multiplex PCR reads anew with MiXCR; each CDR3 protein has one entry. The table includes a few hundred thousand distinct CDR3 sequences, around 42% detected once. The CDR3 length is 14 residues. The germline V gene encodes CDR1 SNHLY and CDR2 FYNNEI. The V end lost 3 bases, the J end lost 1 base, and 10 bases lay between the germline ends.

Sequencing used peripheral blood or thyroid tissue (not recorded which). The sequence derives from a woman between 18 and 29 years old with Graves' hyperthyroidism. The gene calls are TRBV2 and TRBJ2-7; perhaps TRBD1 as D (5 bases). The DNA for the CDR3 is TGTGCCAGCAGTGAGGGGCTTCTGTCCTACGAGCAGTACTTC. This encodes CASSEGLLSYEQYF.